This T cell receptor beta chain derives from a study of blood T cell repertoires in COVID-19. The CDR3 consists of 16 residues. Germline assignment: CDR1 MGHRA and CDR2 YSYEKL. Trimming removed 5 bases at V and 0 bases at J, with 14 bases between. Authors' processing steps: Reference gene primers were amplified, and this amplification served to estimate nucleated cell counts. Assay used: immunoSEQ multiplex PCR; TCRdb lists only in-frame clones, some missing. The V and J calls and clone size come from that table; D and trimming were worked out from the DNA. The table includes about 240,000 clones, 83% detected once. Clinical history reported by participants formed the basis on which cohorts were assigned.

The chain combines TRBV4-1 with TRBJ2-1; D ambiguous. This clonotype was sampled from a woman aged 40-49 years who had been exposed to COVID-19. The sample was PBMCs or T cells enriched from blood (not recorded which). CDR3 amino acids: CASSFSSWSSYNEQFF. Here the CDR3 DNA reads TGCGCCAGCAGCTTCTCATCCTGGAGCTCCTACAATGAGCAGTTCTTC.